This T cell receptor (beta chain) emerged from a study of early T cells in non-severe SARS-CoV-2 infection (dated by TCRdb to about 2021). Context from the whole study: Because TCR sequencing relied on bulk RNA taken from unsorted whole blood, pairing of alpha and beta chains was not possible. The full study reports these points: VDJdb matching was skewed toward anti-spike CD8 responses, so virus-specific expansions were likely underestimated and private and CD4 specificities were missed.

The library was produced with 5' RACE. Sequencing was carried out with a NextSeq 500. In the TCR library protocol, unique molecular identifiers were attached to individual cDNA molecules to correct for PCR bias and sequencing error. Both TCR alpha and beta chains were sequenced, and tight co-correlation was observed between alpha and beta sequence abundances in each sample. On the authors' methods: Decombinator V4 was used to annotate TCR sequences for V gene, J gene and CDR3. TCRs were defined as expanded if a significant change between any two time points was detected under a Poisson model with p below 0.0001. Abundances of TCRs were expressed as counts per million after normalisation to the total number of TCRs sequenced in each sample. MAIT TCRs were defined by TRAV1-2 paired with TRAJ12, TRAJ20 or TRAJ33, and iNKT TCRs by TRAV10 paired with TRAJ18. VDJdb, accessed 1 November 2021, was searched for CMV, EBV and SARS-CoV-2 annotated TCRs, with TCRs annotated for multiple antigens excluded. TCRdb handled the public reads itself, with Q25 trimming in fastp and clone calling in MiXCR, and kept productive beta chains. Entries are consolidated by CDR3 protein sequence, retaining the most common genes and DNA. TCRdb's processing, not the study's, gives the V and J calls here. The sample table contains 35,000 to 45,000 distinct CDR3 sequences; only one count was recorded for 5.8% of them. Together, the top ten hold 7.6% of the sample.

CDR1 and CDR2 are drawn from the germline V gene: SGHDN, FVKESK. Trimming removed 4 bases from V and 3 bases from J, leaving 22 bases between the germline ends. The CDR3 goes from the cysteine to the phenylalanine over 17 residues. Solely the CDR3 DNA is kept, with 51 bases framed from the first base. This clonotype appeared many times. Its antigen has not been determined. Per-base qualities were not stored, and no clone one base away is much larger. This was a case-control study nested in a cohort of healthcare workers in London, UK, who had nasopharyngeal swab PCR tests and blood samples taken every week. Healthcare workers were enrolled in the week of the UK lockdown, from 23 to 31 March 2020, and were followed every week for up to about 16 weeks.

The chain uses TRBV14 and TRBJ2-7; tentative D gene TRBD2, with 6 bases matching. The sequence derives from an adult who was a healthcare worker with PCR-confirmed SARS-CoV-2 infection or an uninfected control (not recorded which). Sequencing used whole blood. The DNA reads as follows: TGTGCCAGCAGCCGGATTGGGGCGGGGACGGCCCACTACGAGCAGTACTTC. Its product reads: CASSRIGAGTAHYEQYF.